This paragraph reports one T cell receptor beta chain. Profiling relied on immunoSEQ multiplex PCR, and the TCRdb table lists in-frame clones only, not all of them. The table includes around 2.5 million clones, roughly 93% detected once. The data belong to a study of shared clonotypes between healthy human individuals. This TCR came from a young man in good health. Some clones in this sample may be carry-over from other donors' samples. The sample comprised naive CD4+ T cells from PBMCs. Regarding subset: CD45RA+ positively selected.

CDR3 in amino acids: CASSLRTGHQETQYF. DNA of the CDR3: TGTGCCAGCAGCTTGCGGACAGGCCACCAAGAGACCCAGTACTTC. The chain has TRBV5-4 and TRBJ2-5, with 7 bases fitting TRBD1. Germline CDR1 SGHNT, CDR2 YYREEE (reference sequence). The CDR3 is 15 amino acids. V was clipped by 1 base and J by 0 bases; unmatched bases: 3. The variable domain in full, completed from reference TRBV5-4 and TRBJ2-5, reads ETGVTQSPTHLIKTRGQQVTLRCSSQSGHNTVSWYQQALGQGPQFIFQYYREEENGRGNFPPRFSGLQFPNYSSELNVNALELDDSALYLCASSLRTGHQETQYFGPGTRLLVL.